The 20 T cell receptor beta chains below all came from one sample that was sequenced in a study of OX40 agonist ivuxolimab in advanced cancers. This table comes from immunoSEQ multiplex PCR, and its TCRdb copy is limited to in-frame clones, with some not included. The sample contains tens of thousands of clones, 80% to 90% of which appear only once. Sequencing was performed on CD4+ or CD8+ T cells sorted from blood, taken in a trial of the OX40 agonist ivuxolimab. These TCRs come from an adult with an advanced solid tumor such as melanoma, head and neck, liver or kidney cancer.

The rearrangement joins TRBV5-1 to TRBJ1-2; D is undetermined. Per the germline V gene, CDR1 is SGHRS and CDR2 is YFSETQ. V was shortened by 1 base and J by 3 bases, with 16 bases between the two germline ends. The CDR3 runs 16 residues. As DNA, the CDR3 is TGCGCCAGCAGCTTGAACCCTTCGGACGGGGACTATGGCTACACCTTC. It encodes CASSLNPSDGDYGYTF.

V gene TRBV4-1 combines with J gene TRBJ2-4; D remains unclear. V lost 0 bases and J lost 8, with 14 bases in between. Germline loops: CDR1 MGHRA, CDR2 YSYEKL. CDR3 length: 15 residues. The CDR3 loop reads CASSQEAGFEDIQYF. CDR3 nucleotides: TGCGCCAGCAGCCAAGAAGCAGGATTTGAAGACATTCAGTACTTC.

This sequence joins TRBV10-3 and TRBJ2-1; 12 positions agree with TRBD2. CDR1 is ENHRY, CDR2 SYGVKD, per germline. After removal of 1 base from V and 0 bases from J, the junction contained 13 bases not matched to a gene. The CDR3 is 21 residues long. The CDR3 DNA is TGTGCCATCAGTGAGTACTGGGCTAGCGGGAGGGAAGACCTCTCCTACAATGAGCAGTTCTTC. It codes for CAISEYWASGREDLSYNEQFF.

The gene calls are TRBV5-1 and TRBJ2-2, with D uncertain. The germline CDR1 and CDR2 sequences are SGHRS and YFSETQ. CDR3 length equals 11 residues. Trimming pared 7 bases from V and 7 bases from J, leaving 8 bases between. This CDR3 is CASAEIGELFF. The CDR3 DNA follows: TGCGCCAGCGCGGAGATCGGGGAGCTGTTTTTT.

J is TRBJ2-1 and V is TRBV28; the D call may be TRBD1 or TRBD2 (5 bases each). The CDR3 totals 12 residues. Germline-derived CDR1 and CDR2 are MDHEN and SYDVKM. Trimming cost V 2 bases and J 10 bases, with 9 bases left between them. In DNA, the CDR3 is TGTGCCAGCAGTTTAATCGGGGACGAGCAGTTCTTC. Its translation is CASSLIGDEQFF.

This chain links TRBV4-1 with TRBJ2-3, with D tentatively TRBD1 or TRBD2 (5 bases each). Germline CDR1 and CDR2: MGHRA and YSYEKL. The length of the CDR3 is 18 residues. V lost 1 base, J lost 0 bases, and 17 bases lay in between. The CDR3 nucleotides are TGCGCCAGCAGCCAAGTCGGGATGACGGGGCTTAGCACAGATACGCAGTATTTT. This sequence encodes CASSQVGMTGLSTDTQYF.

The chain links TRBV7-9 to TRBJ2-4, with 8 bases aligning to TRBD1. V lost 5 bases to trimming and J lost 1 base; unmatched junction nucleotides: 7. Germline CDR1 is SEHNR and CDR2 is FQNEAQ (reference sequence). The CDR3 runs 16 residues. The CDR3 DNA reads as TGTGCCAGCAGCAAGTTACAGGGGGATGCCAAAAACATTCAGTACTTC. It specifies CASSKLQGDAKNIQYF.

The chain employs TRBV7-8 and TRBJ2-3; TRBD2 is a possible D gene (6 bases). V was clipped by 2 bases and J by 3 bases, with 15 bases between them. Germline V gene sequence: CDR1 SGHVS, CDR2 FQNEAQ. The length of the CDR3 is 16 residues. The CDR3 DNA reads TGTGCCAGCAGCTTAATGCGCCTAGCGAGAACAGATACGCAGTATTTT. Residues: CASSLMRLARTDTQYF.

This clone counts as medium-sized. CDR3 in DNA: TGTGCCAGCAGCTTGGTGACAGCTAACTATGGCTACACCTTC. As protein: CASSLVTANYGYTF. The chain recombines TRBV5-6 with TRBJ1-2; a possible D gene is TRBD1 (5 bases). V was clipped by 0 bases and J by 0 bases, with 6 bases between them. The CDR3 has 14 amino acids. Germline CDR1 reads SGHDT; CDR2 reads YYEEEE.

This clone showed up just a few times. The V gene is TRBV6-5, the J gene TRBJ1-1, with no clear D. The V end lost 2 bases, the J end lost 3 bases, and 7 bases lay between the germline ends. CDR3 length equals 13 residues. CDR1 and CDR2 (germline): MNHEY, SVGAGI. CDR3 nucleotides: TGTGCCAGCAGTTACGAGGGATACACTGAAGCTTTCTTT. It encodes CASSYEGYTEAFF.

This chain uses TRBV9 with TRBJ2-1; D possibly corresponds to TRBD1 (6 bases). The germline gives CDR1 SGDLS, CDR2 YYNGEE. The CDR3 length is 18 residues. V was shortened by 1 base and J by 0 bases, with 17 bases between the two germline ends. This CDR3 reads CASSVKNHRVGSYNEQFF. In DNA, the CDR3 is TGTGCCAGCAGCGTAAAAAATCACAGGGTTGGCTCCTACAATGAGCAGTTCTTC.

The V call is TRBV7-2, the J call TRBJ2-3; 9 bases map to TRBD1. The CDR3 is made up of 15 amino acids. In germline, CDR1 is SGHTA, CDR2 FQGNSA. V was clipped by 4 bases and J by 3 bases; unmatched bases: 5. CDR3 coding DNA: TGTGCCAGCAGCTCTACAGGGGGCACGACAGATACGCAGTATTTT. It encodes CASSSTGGTTDTQYF.

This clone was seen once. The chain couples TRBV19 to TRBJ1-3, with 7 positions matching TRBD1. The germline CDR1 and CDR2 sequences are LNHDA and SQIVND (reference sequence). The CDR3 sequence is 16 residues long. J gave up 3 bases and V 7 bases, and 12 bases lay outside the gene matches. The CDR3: CASKRTGAFGGNTIYF. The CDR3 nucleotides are TGTGCCAGTAAGCGGACAGGAGCTTTCGGTGGAAACACCATATATTTT. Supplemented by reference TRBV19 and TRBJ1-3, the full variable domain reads DGGITQSPKYLFRKEGQNVTLSCEQNLNHDAMYWYRQDPGQGLRLIYYSQIVNDFQKGDIAEGYSVSREKKESFPLTVTSAQKNPTAFYLCASKRTGAFGGNTIYFGEGSWLTVV.

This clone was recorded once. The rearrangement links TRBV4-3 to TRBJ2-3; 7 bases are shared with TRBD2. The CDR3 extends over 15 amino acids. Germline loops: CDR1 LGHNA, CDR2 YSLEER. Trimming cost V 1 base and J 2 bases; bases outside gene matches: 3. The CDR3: CASSQGAGYTDTQYF. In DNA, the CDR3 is TGCGCCAGCAGCCAAGGAGCGGGATACACAGATACGCAGTATTTT.

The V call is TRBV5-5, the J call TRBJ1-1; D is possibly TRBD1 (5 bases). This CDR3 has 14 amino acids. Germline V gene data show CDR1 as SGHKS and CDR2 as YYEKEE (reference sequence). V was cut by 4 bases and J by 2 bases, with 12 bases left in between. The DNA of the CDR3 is TGTGCCAGCAGCCAACAGGTTATAAACACTGAAGCTTTCTTT. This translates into CASSQQVINTEAFF.

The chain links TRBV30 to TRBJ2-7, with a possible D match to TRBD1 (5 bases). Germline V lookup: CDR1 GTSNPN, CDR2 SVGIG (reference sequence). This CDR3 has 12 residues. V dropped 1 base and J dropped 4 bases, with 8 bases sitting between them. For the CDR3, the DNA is TGTGCCTGGAGTGGGCAGGGTTACGAGCAGTACTTC. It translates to CAWSGQGYEQYF.

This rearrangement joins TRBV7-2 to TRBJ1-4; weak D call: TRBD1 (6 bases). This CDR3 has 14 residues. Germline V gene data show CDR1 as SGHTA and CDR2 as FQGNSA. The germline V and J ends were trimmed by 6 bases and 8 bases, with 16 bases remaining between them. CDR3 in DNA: TGTGCCAGCAGTCCTTCGAGGGGGGGAGAAAAACTGTTTTTT. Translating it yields CASSPSRGGEKLFF.

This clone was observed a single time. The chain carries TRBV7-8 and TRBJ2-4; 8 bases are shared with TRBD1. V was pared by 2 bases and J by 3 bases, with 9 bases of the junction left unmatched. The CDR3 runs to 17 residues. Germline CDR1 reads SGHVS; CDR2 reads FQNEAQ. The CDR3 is CASSLPPGGVGKNIQYF. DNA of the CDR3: TGTGCCAGCAGCTTACCACCAGGGGGCGTAGGCAAAAACATTCAGTACTTC.

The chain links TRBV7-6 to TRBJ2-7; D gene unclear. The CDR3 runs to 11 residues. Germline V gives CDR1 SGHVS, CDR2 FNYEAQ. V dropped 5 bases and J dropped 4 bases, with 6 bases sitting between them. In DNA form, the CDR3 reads TGTGCCAGCAGCAATCAATACGAGCAGTACTTC. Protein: CASSNQYEQYF. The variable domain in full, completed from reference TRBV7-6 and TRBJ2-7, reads GAGVSQSPRYKVTKRGQDVALRCDPISGHVSLYWYRQALGQGPEFLTYFNYEAQQDKSGLPNDRFSAERPEGSISTLTIQRTEQRDSAMYRCASSNQYEQYFGPGTRLTVT.

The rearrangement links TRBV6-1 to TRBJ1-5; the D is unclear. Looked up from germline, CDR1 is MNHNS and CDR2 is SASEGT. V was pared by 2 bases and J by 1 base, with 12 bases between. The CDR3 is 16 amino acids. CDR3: CASSERALLSNQPQHF. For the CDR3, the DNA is TGTGCCAGCAGTGAAAGGGCCCTTTTAAGCAATCAGCCCCAGCATTTT.